The T cell receptor (beta chain) described here comes from a study of T cell changes during pregnancy in multiple sclerosis (dated by TCRdb to between 2019 and 2020). Background for the entire study: The study examined how the T cell repertoire changed over the course of pregnancy in women with multiple sclerosis.

On this clone: Its recognized antigen is unknown. Base quality data are lacking; no much larger clone is found one base away.

Library preparation was by the immunoSEQ multiplex PCR assay. Here the immuneACCESS table is served through TCRdb, limited to in-frame sequences with V and J called. Missing clones are a known gap in these copies; in checked studies unresolved V genes cover under half, and the rest lacks a known reason. The sample table contains tens of thousands of clones; only one count was recorded for 85% to 95% of them. Roughly 1.2% of the sample goes to the ten largest clones. The sequencing here drew on peripheral blood, taken in the third trimester of pregnancy. The TCR originated in a female donor with multiple sclerosis, enrolled in a pregnancy study.

The bases are TGTGCCAGCAGCTTGGCCAATTGGGGCAGGGGGCGCCACAATGAGCAGTTCTTC. The translation is CASSLANWGRGRHNEQFF. This chain joins TRBV5-6 to TRBJ2-1, and 8 junctional nucleotides match TRBD1. Trimming removed 0 bases from V and 5 bases from J; the gene matches leave 13 bases unexplained. The germline V gene sets CDR1 to SGHDT and CDR2 to YYEEEE. Including the terminal cysteine and phenylalanine, the CDR3 comprises 18 residues. The DNA shown is the 54-base CDR3, in frame from base 1.